These 10 T cell receptor beta chains share one sample of origin, sequenced in a study of regulatory T cells in long-lasting Graves disease. iRepertoire HTBI primers and Arm-PCR of CDR3 regions built TCR beta libraries. Each CDR3 protein is one row after TCRdb ran MiXCR on the multiplex PCR reads. The data show 450,000 to 600,000 distinct CDR3 sequences, around 15% seen once. The sample's time point: newly diagnosed GD, antithyroid drugs for less than 3 months. PBMCs provided the RNA from which the TCR library was made. This sample was also put to use in a study of T cells in Graves' hyperthyroidism and ophthalmopathy.

The sample consisted of peripheral blood mononuclear cells (PBMCs), taken at new diagnosis, from a patient treated with antithyroid drugs. Receptors originate from a man aged 35 to 55 with Graves disease.

Ten or more counts support this clonotype. This chain connects TRBV5-1 to TRBJ2-5, with TRBD1 matching 7 bases. Per germline, CDR1 SGHRS and CDR2 YFSETQ. V lost 4 bases and J lost 3; bases outside the gene matches: 6. CDR3 length: 14 residues. In DNA form, the CDR3 reads TGCGCCAGCAGCGCCGGACAGGCAAAAGAGACCCAGTACTTC. Amino acids: CASSAGQAKETQYF.

The V and J genes are TRBV10-1 and TRBJ2-7, with D tentatively TRBD1 (6 bases). Germline V gene data show CDR1 as WNHNN and CDR2 as SYGVQD (reference sequence). The length of the CDR3 is 14 residues. V lost 4 bases and J 1 base, leaving 11 bases between the germline ends. The CDR3 protein is CASSGTRGSYEQYF. In nucleotides, the CDR3 is TGCGCCAGCAGTGGGACCAGGGGATCCTACGAGCAGTACTTC.

Regarding this clonotype: Given a far larger clone just one base away, this is likely a sequencing read error. V usage is TRBV7-2 and J usage is TRBJ2-5, with 7 positions matching TRBD2. The J call may be wrong; the DNA end is better matched by TRBJ2-1. The germline V gene encodes CDR1 SGHTA and CDR2 FQGNSA. The CDR3 spans 14 residues. The CDR3 coding sequence is TGTGCCAGCAGCCGAATAAGCGGGACCAATGAGCAGTTCTTC. This codes for CASSRISGTNEQFF.

This clonotype was counted many times. The chain joins TRBV4-1 to TRBJ2-7; no firm D call. Germline V gene lookup returns CDR1 MGHRA and CDR2 YSYEKL. This CDR3 region has 14 residues. Trimming removed 1 base at V and 2 bases at J, with 9 bases between. The CDR3 spells CASSQVDGTYEQYF. CDR3 in DNA: TGCGCCAGCAGCCAAGTTGACGGTACCTACGAGCAGTACTTC.

This clonotype was seen many times. J is TRBJ1-5 and V is TRBV18; D might be TRBD1 (5 bases). CDR3 length: 14 amino acids. From germline, CDR1 is KGHSH and CDR2 LQKENI. V shed 1 base and J shed 5 bases, with 9 bases lying between them. The CDR3 DNA sequence: TGTGCCAGCTCACCACAGGGGCAGGATCAGCCCCAGCATTTT. Translated, it gives CASSPQGQDQPQHF. The variable domain in full, completed from reference TRBV18 and TRBJ1-5, reads NAGVMQNPRHLVRRRGQEARLRCSPMKGHSHVYWYRQLPEEGLKFMVYLQKENIIDESGMPKERFSAEFPKEGPSILRIQQVVRGDSAAYFCASSPQGQDQPQHFGDGTRLSIL.

There are many counts of this clonotype. The V and J genes are TRBV6-1 and TRBJ2-6; D gene ambiguous. Trimming took 6 bases from V and 2 from J, leaving 14 bases between them. The V gene's germline CDR1 is MNHNS and CDR2 SASEGT. The CDR3 has 16 amino acids. CDR3 DNA: TGTGCCAGCAGCCCGCCCGTTTTGACTGGGGCCAACGTCCTGACTTTC. This encodes CASSPPVLTGANVLTF.

The V and J genes are TRBV7-2 and TRBJ2-1; TRBD2 matches 11 bases. Germline CDR1 and CDR2: SGHTA and FQGNSA. CDR3 length: 16 amino acids. The junction had 7 bases not matched to a gene; V was cut back by 2 bases and J by 7 bases. As DNA, the CDR3 is TGTGCCAGCAGCTTAACCGGGACTAGCGGTTTTAATGAGCAGTTCTTC. Translation: CASSLTGTSGFNEQFF. The full variable domain, with the rest looked up from reference TRBV7-2 and TRBJ2-1, is GAGVSQSPSNKVTEKGKDVELRCDPISGHTALYWYRQSLGQGLEFLIYFQGNSAPDKSGLPSDRFSAERTGGSVSTLTIQRTQQEDSAVYLCASSLTGTSGFNEQFFGPGTRLTVL.

This clonotype was detected ten times or more. The rearrangement uses TRBV7-8 and TRBJ2-3, with D perhaps TRBD1 (5 bases). Germline CDR1 is SGHVS and CDR2 is FQNEAQ. The CDR3 runs 16 residues. Deletions cut 4 bases from V and 1 base from J, with 15 bases between. The CDR3 sequence: CASSSPLRARTDTQYF. In DNA, the CDR3 is TGTGCCAGCAGCTCGCCCCTCAGGGCCCGCACAGATACGCAGTATTTT.

This clonotype has ten or more counts. This sequence joins TRBV5-1 and TRBJ2-3; no clear D gene. Germline V gene sequence: CDR1 SGHRS, CDR2 YFSETQ. The CDR3 spans 13 residues. The V end was cut by 10 bases, the J end by 3 bases, with 15 bases between. CDR3 coding DNA: TGCGCCGCCTCCTCCCCGGGTACAGATACGCAGTATTTT. This sequence encodes CAASSPGTDTQYF.

V is TRBV11-2 and J is TRBJ1-6; no definite D call. Germline loops: CDR1 SGHAT, CDR2 FQNNGV. This CDR3 comprises 16 residues. V gave up 4 bases and J gave up 7 bases, with 17 bases separating them. The CDR3 is CASSSRATLDNSPLHF. CDR3 nucleotides: TGTGCCAGCAGCTCTCGGGCCACCTTAGACAATTCACCCCTCCACTTT. Based on the CDR3 plus reference TRBV11-2 and TRBJ1-6, the full variable domain is EAGVAQSPRYKIIEKRQSVAFWCNPISGHATLYWYQQILGQGPKLLIQFQNNGVVDDSQLPKDRFSAERLKGVDSTLKIQPAKLEDSAVYLCASSSRATLDNSPLHFGNGTRLTVT.